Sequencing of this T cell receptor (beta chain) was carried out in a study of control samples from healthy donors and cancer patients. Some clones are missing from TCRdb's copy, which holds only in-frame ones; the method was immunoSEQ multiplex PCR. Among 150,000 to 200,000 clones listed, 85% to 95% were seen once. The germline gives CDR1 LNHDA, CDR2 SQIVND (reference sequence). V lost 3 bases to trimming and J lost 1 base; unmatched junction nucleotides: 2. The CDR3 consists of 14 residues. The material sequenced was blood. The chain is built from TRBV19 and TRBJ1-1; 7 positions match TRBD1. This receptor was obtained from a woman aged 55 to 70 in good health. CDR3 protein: CASSIEGANTEAFF. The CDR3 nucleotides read TGTGCCAGTAGTATTGAGGGGGCGAACACTGAAGCTTTCTTT.